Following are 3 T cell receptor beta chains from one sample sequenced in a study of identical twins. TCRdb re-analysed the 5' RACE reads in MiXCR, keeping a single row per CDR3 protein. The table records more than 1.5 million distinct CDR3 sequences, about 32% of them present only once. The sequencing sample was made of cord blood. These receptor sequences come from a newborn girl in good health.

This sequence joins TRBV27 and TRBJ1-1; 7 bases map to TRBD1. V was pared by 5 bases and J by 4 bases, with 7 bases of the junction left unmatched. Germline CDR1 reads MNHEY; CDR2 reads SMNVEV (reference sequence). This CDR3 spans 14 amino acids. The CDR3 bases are TGTGCCAGCAGTCAGTTGGGGACAGCCACTGAAGCTTTCTTT. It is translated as CASSQLGTATEAFF.

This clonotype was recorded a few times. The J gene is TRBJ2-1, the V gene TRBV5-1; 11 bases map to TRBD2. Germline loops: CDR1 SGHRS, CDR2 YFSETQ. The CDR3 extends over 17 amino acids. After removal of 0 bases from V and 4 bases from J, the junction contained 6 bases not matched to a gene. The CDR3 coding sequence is TGCGCCAGCAGCTTGGAGGTGGGGACTAGCGGTTACAATGAGCAGTTCTTC. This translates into CASSLEVGTSGYNEQFF.

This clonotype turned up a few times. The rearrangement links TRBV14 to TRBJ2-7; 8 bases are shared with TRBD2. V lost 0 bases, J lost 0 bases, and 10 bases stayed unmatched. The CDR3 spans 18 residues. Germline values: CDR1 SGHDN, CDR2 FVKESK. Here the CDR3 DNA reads TGTGCCAGCAGCCAAGAAGACCCACAAAGCGGGAGCTCCTACGAGCAGTACTTC. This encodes CASSQEDPQSGSSYEQYF.